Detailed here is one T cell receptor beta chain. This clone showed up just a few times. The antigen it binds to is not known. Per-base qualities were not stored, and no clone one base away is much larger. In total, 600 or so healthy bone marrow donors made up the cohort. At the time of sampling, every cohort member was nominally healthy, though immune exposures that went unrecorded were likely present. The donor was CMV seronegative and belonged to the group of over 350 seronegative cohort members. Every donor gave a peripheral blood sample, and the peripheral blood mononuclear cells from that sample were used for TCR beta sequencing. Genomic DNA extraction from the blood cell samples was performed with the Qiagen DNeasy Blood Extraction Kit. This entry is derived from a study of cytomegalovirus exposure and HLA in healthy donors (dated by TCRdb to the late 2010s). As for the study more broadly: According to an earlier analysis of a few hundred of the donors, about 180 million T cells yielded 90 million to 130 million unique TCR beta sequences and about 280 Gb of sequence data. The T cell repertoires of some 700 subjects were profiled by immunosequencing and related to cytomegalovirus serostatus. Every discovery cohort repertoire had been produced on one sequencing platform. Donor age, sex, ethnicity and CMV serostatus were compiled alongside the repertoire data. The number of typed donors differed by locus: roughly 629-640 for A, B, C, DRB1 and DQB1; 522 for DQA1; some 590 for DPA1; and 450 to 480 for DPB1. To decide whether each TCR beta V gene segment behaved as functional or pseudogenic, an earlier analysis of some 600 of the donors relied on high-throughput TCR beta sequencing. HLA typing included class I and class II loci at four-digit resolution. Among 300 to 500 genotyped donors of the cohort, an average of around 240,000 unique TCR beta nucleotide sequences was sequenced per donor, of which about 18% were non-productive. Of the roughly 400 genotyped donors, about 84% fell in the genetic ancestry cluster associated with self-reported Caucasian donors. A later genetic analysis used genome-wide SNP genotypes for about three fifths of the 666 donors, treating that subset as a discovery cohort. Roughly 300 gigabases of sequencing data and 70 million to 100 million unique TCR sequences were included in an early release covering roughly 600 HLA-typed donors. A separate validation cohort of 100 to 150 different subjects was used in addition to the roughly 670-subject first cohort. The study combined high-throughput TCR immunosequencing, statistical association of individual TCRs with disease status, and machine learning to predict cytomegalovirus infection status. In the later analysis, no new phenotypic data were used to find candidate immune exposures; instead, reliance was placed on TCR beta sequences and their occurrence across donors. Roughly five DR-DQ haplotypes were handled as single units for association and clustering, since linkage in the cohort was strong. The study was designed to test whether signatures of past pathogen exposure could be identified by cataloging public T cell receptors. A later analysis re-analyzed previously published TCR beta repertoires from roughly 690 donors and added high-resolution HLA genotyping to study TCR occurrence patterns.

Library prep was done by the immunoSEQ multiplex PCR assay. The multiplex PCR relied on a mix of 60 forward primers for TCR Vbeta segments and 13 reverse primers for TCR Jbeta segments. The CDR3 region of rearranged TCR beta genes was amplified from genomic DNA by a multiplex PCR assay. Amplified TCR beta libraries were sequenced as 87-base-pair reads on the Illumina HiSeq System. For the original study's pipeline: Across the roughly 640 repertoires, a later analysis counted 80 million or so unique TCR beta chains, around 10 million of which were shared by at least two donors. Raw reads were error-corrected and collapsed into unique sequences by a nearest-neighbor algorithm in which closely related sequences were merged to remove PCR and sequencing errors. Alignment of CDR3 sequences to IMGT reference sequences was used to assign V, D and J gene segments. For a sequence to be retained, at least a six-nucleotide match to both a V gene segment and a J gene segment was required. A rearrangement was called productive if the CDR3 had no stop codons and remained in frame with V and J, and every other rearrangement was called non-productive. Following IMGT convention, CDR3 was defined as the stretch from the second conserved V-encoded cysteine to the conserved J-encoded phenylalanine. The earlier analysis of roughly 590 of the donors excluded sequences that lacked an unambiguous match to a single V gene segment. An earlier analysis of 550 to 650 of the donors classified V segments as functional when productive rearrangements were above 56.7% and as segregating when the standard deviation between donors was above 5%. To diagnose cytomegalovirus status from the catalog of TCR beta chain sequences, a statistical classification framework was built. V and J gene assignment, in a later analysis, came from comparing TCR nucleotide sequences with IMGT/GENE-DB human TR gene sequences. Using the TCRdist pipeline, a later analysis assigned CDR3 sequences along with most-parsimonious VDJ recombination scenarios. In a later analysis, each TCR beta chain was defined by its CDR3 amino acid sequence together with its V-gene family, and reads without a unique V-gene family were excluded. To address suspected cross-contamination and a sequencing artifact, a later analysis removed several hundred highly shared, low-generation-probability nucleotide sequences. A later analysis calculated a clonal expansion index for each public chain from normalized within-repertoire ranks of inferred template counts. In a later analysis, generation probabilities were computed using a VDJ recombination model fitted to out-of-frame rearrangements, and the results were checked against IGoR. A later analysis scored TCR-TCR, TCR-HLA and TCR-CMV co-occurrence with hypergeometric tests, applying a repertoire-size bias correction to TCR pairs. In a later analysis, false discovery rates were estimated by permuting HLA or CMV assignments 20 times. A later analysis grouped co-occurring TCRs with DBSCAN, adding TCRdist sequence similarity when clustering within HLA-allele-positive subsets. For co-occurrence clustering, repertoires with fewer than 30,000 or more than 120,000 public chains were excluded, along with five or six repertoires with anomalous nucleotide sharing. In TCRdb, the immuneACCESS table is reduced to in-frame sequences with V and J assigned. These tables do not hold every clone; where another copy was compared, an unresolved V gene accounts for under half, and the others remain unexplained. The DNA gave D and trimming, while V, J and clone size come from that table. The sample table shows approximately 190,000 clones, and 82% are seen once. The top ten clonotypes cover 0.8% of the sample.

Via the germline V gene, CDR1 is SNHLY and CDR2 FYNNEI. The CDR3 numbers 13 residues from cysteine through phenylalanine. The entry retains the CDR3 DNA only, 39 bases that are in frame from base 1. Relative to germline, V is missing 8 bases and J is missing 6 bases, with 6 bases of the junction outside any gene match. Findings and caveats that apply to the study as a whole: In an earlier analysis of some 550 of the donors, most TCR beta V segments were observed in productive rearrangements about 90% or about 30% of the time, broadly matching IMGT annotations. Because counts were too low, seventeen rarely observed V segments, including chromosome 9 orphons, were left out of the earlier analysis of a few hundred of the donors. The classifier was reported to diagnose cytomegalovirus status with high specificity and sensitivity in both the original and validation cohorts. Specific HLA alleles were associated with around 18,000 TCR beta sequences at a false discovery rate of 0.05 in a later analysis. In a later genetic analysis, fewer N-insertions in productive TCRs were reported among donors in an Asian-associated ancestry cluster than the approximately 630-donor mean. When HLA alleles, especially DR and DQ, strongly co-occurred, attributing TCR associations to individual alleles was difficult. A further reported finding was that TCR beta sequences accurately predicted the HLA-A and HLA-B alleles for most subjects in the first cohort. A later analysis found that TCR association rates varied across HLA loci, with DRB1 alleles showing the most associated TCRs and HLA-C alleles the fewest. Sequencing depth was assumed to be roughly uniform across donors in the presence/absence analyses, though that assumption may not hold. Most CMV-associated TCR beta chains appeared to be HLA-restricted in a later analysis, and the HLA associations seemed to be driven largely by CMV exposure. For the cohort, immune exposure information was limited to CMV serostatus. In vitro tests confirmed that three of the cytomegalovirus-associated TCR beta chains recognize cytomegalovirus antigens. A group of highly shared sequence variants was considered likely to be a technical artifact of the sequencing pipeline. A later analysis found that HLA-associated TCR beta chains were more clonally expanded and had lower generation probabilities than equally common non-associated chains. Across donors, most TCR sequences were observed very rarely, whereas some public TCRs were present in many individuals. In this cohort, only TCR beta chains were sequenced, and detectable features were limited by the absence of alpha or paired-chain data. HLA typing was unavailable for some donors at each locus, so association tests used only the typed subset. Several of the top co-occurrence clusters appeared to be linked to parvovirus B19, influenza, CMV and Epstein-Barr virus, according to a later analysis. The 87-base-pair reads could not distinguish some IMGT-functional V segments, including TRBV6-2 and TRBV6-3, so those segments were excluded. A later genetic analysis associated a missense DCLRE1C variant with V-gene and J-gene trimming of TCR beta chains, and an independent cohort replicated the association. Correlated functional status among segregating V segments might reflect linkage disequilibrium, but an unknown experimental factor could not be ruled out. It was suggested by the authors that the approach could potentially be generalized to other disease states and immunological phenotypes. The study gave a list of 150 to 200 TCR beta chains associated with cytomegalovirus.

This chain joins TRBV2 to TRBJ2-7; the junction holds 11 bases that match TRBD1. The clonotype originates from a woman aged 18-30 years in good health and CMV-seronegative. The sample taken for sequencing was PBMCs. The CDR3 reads CASGGQGAAEQYF. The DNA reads TGTGCCAGCGGAGGACAGGGGGCCGCCGAGCAGTACTTC.